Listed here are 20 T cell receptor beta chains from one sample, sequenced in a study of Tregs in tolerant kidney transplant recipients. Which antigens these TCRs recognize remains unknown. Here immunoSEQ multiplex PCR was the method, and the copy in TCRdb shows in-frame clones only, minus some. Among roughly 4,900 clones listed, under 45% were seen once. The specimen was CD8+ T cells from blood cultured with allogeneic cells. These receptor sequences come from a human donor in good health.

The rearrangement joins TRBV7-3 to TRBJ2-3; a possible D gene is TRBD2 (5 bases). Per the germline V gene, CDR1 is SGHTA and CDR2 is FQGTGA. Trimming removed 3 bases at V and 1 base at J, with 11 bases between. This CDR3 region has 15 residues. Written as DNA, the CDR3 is TGTGCCAGCAGCTTGGAGGCTGGACGCACAGATACGCAGTATTTT. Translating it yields CASSLEAGRTDTQYF.

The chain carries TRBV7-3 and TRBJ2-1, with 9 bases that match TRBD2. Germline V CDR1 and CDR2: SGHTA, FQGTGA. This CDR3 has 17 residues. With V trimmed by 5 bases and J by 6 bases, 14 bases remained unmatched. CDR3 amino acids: CASSPLQVAGVSNEQFF. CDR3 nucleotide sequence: TGTGCCAGCAGCCCACTTCAGGTAGCGGGAGTGAGCAATGAGCAGTTCTTC. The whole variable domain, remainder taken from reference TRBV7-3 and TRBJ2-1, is GAGVSQTPSNKVTEKGKYVELRCDPISGHTALYWYRQSLGQGPEFLIYFQGTGAADDSGLPNDRFFAVRPEGSVSTLKIQRTERGDSAVYLCASSPLQVAGVSNEQFFGPGTRLTVL.

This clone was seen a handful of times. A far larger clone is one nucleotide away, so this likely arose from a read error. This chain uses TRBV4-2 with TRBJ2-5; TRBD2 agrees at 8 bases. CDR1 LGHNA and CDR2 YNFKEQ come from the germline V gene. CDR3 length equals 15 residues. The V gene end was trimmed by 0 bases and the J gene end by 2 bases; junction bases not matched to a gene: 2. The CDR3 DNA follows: TGTGCCAGCAGCCAAGATCCGGGGGGGCAAGAGACCCAGTACTTC. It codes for CASSQDPGGQETQYF.

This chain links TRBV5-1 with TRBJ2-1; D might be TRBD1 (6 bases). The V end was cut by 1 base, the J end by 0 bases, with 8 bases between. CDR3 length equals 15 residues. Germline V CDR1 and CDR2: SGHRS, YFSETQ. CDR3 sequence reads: CASSLRGSSYNEQFF. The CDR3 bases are TGCGCCAGCAGCTTGAGGGGGAGCTCCTACAATGAGCAGTTCTTC.

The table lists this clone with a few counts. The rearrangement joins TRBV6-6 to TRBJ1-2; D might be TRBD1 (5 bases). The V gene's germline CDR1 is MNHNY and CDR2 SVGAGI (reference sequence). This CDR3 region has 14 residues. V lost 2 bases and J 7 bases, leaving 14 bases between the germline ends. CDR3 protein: CASSYGGTLSGYTF. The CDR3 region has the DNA TGTGCCAGCAGTTACGGCGGGACTCTCAGTGGCTACACCTTC.

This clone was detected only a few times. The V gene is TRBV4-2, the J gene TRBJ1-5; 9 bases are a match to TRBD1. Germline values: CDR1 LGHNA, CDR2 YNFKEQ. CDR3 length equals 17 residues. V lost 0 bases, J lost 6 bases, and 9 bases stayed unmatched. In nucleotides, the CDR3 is TGTGCCAGCAGCCAAGAGGTACGGACAGGGGAGGGTCAGCCCCAGCATTTT. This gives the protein CASSQEVRTGEGQPQHF.

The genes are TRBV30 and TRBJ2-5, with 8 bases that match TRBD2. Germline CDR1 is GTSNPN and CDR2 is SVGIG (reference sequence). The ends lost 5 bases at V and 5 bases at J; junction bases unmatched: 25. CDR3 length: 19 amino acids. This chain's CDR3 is CAWSASAGEIIGSVETQYF. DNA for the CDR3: TGTGCCTGGTCCGCCTCAGCGGGAGAAATCATTGGTTCTGTTGAGACCCAGTACTTC.

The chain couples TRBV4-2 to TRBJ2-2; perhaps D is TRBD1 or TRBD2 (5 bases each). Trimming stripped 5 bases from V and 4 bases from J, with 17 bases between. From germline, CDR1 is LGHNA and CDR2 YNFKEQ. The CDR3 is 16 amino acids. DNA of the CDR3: TGTGCCAGCAGCTGGTACGATCCAGGGAGCACCGGGGAGCTGTTTTTT. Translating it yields CASSWYDPGSTGELFF.

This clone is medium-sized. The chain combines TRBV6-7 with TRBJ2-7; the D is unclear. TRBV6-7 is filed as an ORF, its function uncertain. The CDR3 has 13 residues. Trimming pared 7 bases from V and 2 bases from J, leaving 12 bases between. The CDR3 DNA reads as TGTGCCAGCACCGCTGTCCACCCCTACGAGCAGTACTTC. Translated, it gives CASTAVHPYEQYF.

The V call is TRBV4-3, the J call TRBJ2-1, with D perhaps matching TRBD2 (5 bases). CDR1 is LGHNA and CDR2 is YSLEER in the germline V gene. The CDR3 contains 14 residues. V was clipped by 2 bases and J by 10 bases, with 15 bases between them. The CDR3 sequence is CASSQSWLWREQFF. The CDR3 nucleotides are TGCGCCAGCAGCCAAAGTTGGTTGTGGAGGGAGCAGTTCTTC.

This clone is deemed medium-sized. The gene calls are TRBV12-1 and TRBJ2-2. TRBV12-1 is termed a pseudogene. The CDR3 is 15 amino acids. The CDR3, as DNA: TGTGCCAGCAGCTTCCGGCTAATTAACACCGGGGAGCTGTTTTTT. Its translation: CASSFRLINTGELFF.

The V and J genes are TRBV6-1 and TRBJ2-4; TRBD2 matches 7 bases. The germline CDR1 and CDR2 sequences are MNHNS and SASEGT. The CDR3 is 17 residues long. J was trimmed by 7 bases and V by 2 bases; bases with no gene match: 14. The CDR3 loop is CASSEWGPEGEGNIQYF. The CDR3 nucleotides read TGTGCCAGCAGTGAATGGGGCCCTGAAGGGGAGGGGAACATTCAGTACTTC.

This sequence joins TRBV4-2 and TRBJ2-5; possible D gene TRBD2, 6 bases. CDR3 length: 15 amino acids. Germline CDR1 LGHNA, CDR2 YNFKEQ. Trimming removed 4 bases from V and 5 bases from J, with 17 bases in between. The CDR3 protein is CASSLLDTEGETQYF. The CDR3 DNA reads TGTGCCAGCAGCCTACTCGACACGGAGGGGGAGACCCAGTACTTC.

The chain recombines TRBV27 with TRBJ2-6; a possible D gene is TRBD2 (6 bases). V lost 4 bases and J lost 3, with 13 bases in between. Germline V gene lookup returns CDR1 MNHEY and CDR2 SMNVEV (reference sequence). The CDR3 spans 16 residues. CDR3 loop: CASSSPGLLGANVLTF. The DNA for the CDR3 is TGTGCCAGCAGTTCACCGGGACTCCTTGGGGCCAACGTCCTGACTTTC.

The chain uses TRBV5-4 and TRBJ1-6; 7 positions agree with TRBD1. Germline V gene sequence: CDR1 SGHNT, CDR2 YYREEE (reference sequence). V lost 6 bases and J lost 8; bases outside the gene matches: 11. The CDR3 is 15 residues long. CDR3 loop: CASTIGGQTYSPLHF. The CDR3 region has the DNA TGTGCCAGCACAATAGGGGGACAGACGTATTCACCCCTCCACTTT.

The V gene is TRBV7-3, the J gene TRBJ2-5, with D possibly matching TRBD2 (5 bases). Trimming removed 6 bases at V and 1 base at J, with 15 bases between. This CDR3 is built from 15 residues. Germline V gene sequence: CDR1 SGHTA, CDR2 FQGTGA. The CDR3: CASSPNAGSQETQYF. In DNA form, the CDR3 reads TGTGCCAGCAGTCCTAACGCTGGGAGCCAAGAGACCCAGTACTTC.

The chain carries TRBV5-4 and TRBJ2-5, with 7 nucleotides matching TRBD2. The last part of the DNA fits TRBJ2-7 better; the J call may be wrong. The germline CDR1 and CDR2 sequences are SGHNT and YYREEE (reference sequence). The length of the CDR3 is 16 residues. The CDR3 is CASSQELSVAGYEQYF. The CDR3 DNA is TGTGCCAGCAGCCAAGAATTATCGGTAGCGGGTTACGAGCAGTACTTC.

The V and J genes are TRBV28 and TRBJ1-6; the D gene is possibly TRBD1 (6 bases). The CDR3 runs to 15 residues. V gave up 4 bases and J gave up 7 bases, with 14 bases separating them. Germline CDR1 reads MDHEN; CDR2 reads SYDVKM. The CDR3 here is CASSSWRGGNSPLHF. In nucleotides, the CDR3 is TGTGCCAGCAGTTCCTGGAGGGGGGGAAATTCACCCCTCCACTTT.

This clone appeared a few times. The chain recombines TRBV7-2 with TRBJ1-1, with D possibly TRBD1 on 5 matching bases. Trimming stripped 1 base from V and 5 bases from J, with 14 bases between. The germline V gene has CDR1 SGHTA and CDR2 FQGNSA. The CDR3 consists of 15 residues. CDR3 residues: CASSLEQGQWTEAFF. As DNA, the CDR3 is TGTGCCAGCAGCTTAGAGCAGGGTCAATGGACTGAAGCTTTCTTT.

The CDR3: CASSNALETQYF. The CDR3 nucleotides read TGTGCCAGTAGTAACGCATTGGAGACCCAGTACTTC. This chain connects TRBV19 to TRBJ2-5; unclear D gene. The CDR3 sequence is 12 residues long. Per the germline V gene, CDR1 is LNHDA and CDR2 is SQIVND (reference sequence). Trimming removed 4 bases at V and 5 bases at J, with 8 bases between.